This TCR beta chain appears in the sequencing data of a study of T cell responses to AZD1222 COVID-19 vaccine. Across the study: Combined were second doses at about 4 or about 12 weeks.

Germline CDR1 reads SGHAT; CDR2 reads FQNNGV. Trimming removed 4 bases at V and 1 base at J, with 17 bases between. The CDR3 has 16 amino acids. Study findings and constraints: Receipt of two AZD1222 doses was followed by a rise in Spike-specific TCR breadth and depth. Spike-wide vaccine-associated CD4 TCRs dominated at 160-218 and 743-854. Clonal diversity may have been underestimated in mostly white British donors.

This clone showed up just once. Antigen unknown. Clones were sequenced by immunoSEQ multiplex PCR, and TCRdb holds only the in-frame ones, with some missing. The sample comprises about 110,000 clones, 88% of which are singletons, and about 15% rests with the top ten. This specimen was peripheral blood, taken on day 0 of AZD1222 vaccination. This TCR was recovered from an adult in good health. V usage is TRBV11-2 and J usage is TRBJ2-7; possible D gene TRBD2, 7 bases. This CDR3 reads CASSSGGGGGSYEQYF. The CDR3 region has the DNA TGTGCCAGCAGCTCGGGCGGGGGAGGGGGATCCTACGAGCAGTACTTC.